The 4 T cell receptor beta chains below come from one sample, sequenced in a study of identical twins. TCRdb recomputed calls from the 5' RACE reads with MiXCR, one row per CDR3 protein. The table includes hundreds of thousands of distinct CDR3 sequences, 24% detected once. These data were also filed under a second study, of T cells expressing NK-cell markers.

The specimen sequenced was CD4+ T cells sorted from blood. The source is a young woman in good health.

This clonotype has only a few counts. The chain is built from TRBV11-3 and TRBJ1-1; no firm D call. CDR3 length: 13 amino acids. The germline V gene has CDR1 SGHNT and CDR2 YENEEA. Trimming left V 5 bases short and J 5 bases short, with 12 bases between. This chain's CDR3 is CASSLEHKTEAFF. The DNA for the CDR3 is TGTGCCAGCAGCCTGGAACACAAGACTGAAGCTTTCTTT.

This chain joins TRBV4-1 and TRBJ2-5; D perhaps matches TRBD1 (5 bases). There are 16 residues in the CDR3. CDR1 is MGHRA, CDR2 YSYEKL, per germline. Trimming took 4 bases from V and 4 from J, leaving 19 bases between them. CDR3 nucleotide sequence: TGCGCCAGCAGCCCTCTGGGTGGTCAAAGGGGAGAGACCCAGTACTTC. It codes for CASSPLGGQRGETQYF.

The rearrangement links TRBV5-1 to TRBJ2-7; TRBD2 matches 10 bases. Germline values: CDR1 SGHRS, CDR2 YFSETQ. The CDR3 contains 15 residues. V lost 4 bases to trimming and J lost 3 bases; unmatched junction nucleotides: 7. CDR3 sequence: CASSLLAGEGYEQYF. The CDR3, as DNA: TGCGCCAGCAGCCTCCTAGCGGGAGAGGGCTACGAGCAGTACTTC.

This clonotype was counted between two and nine times. The chain carries TRBV6-1 and TRBJ2-3; possibly TRBD1 or TRBD2 for D (5 bases each). Trimming stripped 6 bases from V and 2 bases from J, with 9 bases between. Germline-derived CDR1 and CDR2 are MNHNS and SASEGT. The CDR3 totals 13 residues. The CDR3 bases are TGTGCCAGCAGGGGACGGGCCACAGATACGCAGTATTTT. Amino acid sequence: CASRGRATDTQYF.